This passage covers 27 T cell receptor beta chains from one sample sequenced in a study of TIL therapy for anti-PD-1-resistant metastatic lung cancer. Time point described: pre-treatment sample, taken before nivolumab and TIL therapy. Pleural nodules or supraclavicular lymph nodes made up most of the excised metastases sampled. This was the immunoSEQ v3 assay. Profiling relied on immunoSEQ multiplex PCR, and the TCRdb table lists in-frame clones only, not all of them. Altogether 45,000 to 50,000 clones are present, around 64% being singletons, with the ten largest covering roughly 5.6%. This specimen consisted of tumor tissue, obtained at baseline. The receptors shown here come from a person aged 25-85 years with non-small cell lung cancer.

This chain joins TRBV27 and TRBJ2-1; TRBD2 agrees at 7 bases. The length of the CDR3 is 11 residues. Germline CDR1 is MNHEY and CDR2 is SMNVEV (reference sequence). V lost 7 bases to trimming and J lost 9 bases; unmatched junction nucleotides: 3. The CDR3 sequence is CASILAGEQFF. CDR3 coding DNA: TGTGCCAGCATATTAGCGGGTGAGCAGTTCTTC.

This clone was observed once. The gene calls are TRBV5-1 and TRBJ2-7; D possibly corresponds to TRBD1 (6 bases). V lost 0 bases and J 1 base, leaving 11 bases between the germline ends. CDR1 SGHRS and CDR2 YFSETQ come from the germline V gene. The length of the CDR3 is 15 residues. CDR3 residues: CASSLARGGSYEQYF. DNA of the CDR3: TGCGCCAGCAGCTTGGCCCGAGGGGGATCCTACGAGCAGTACTTC. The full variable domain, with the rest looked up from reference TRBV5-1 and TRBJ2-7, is KAGVTQTPRYLIKTRGQQVTLSCSPISGHRSVSWYQQTPGQGLQFLFEYFSETQRNKGNFPGRFSGRQFSNSRSEMNVSTLELGDSALYLCASSLARGGSYEQYFGPGTRLTVT.

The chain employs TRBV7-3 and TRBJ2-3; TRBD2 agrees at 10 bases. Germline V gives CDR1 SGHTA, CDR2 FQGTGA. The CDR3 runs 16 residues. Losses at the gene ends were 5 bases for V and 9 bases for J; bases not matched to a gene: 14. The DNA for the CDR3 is TGTGCCAGCAGCCACCAAGCTAGCGGGGGAGTATGGACGCAGTATTTT. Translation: CASSHQASGGVWTQYF.

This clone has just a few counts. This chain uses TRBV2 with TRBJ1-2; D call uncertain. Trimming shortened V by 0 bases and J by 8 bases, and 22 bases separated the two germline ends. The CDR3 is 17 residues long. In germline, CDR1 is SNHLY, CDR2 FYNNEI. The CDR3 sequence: CASSEAPLGWGDGGYTF. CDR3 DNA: TGTGCCAGCAGTGAAGCGCCTTTAGGTTGGGGTGACGGAGGCTACACCTTC.

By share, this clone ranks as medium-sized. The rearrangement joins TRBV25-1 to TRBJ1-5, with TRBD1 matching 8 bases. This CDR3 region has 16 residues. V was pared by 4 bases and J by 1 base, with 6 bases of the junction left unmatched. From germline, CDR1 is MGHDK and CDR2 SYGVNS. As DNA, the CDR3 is TGTGCCAGCAGTGCCCCCGGGACAGGCAGCAATCAGCCCCAGCATTTT. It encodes CASSAPGTGSNQPQHF.

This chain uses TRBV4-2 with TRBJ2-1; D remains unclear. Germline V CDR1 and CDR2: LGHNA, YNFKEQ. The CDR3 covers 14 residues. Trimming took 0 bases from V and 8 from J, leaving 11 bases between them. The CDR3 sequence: CASSQETVRHEQFF. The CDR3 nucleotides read TGTGCCAGCAGCCAAGAAACTGTCCGCCATGAGCAGTTCTTC.

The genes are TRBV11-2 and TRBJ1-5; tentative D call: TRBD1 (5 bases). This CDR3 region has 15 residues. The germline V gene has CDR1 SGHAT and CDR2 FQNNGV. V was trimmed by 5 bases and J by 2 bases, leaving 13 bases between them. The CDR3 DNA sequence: TGTGCCAGCAGCCTAGTTTCGGGGGGCAATCAGCCCCAGCATTTT. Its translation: CASSLVSGGNQPQHF.

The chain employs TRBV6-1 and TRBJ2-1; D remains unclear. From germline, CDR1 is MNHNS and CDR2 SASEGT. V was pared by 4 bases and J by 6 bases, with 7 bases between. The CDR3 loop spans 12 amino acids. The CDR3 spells CASSVWSNEQFF. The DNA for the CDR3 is TGTGCCAGCAGTGTCTGGAGCAATGAGCAGTTCTTC.

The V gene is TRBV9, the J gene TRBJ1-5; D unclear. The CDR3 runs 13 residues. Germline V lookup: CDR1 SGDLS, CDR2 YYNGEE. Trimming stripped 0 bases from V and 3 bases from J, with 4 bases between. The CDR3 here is CASSVGDNQPQHF. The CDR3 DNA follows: TGTGCCAGCAGCGTAGGCGACAATCAGCCCCAGCATTTT.

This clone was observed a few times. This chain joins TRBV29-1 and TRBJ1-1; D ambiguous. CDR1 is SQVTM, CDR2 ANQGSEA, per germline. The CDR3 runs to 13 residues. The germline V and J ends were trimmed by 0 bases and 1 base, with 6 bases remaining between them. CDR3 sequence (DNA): TGCAGCGTTGAAGATGTTAAGAACACTGAAGCTTTCTTT. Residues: CSVEDVKNTEAFF. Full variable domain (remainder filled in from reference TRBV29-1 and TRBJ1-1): SAVISQKPSRDICQRGTSLTIQCQVDSQVTMMFWYRQQPGQSLTLIATANQGSEATYESGFVIDKFPISRPNLTFSTLTVSNMSPEDSSIYLCSVEDVKNTEAFFGQGTRLTVV.

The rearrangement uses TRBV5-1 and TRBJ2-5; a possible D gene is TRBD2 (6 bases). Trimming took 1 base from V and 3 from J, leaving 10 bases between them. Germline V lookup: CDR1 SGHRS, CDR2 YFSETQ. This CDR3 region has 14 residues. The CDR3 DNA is TGCGCCAGCAGCTTGTACGGAGGGGAAGAGACCCAGTACTTC. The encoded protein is CASSLYGGEETQYF.

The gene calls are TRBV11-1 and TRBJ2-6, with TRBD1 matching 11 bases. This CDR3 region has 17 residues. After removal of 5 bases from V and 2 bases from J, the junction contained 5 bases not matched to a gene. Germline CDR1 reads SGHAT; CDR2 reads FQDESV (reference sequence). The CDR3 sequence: CASSGQGASPGANVLTF. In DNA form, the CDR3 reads TGTGCCAGCAGCGGACAGGGGGCTTCTCCTGGGGCCAACGTCCTGACTTTC.

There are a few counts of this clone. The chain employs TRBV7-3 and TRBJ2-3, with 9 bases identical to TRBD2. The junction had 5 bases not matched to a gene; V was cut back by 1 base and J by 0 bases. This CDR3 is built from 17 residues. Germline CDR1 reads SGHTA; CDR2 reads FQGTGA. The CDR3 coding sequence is TGTGCCAGCAGCTTAAGCGGACTAGCGTCTAGCACAGATACGCAGTATTTT. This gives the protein CASSLSGLASSTDTQYF.

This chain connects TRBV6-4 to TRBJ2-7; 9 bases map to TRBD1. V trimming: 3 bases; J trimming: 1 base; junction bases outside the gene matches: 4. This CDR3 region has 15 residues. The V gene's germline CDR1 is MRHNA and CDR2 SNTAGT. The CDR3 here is CASSESTGGSYEQYF. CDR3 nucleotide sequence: TGTGCCAGCAGTGAATCGACAGGGGGGTCCTACGAGCAGTACTTC.

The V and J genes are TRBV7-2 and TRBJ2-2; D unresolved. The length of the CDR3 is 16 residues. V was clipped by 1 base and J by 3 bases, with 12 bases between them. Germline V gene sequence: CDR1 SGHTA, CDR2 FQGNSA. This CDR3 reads CASSLGGFWDTGELFF. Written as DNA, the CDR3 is TGTGCCAGCAGCTTAGGAGGCTTTTGGGACACCGGGGAGCTGTTTTTT.

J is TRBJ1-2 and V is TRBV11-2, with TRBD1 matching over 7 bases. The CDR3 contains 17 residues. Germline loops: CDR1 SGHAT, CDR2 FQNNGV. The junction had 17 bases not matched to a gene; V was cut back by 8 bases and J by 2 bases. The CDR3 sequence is CASLTIQPGQTNYGYTF. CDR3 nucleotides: TGTGCCAGCTTGACGATTCAGCCGGGACAGACGAACTATGGCTACACCTTC.

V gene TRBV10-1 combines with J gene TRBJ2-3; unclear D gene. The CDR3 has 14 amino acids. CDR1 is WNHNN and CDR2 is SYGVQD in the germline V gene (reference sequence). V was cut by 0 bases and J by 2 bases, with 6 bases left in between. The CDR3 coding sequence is TGCGCCAGCAGTGAGTCGACACTCACAGATACGCAGTATTTT. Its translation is CASSESTLTDTQYF.

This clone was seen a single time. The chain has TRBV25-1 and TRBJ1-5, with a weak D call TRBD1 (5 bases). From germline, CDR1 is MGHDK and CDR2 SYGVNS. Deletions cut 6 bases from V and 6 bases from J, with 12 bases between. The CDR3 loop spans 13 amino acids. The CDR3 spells CASSSGGVQPQHF. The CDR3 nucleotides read TGTGCCAGCAGCTCCGGGGGGGTTCAGCCCCAGCATTTT.

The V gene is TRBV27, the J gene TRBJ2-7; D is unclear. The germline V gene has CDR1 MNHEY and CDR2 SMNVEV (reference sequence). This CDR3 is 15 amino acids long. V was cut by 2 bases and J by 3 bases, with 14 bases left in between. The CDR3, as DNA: TGTGCCAGCAGTTTAGGGCAGGTCCGCTACTACGAGCAGTACTTC. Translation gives CASSLGQVRYYEQYF.

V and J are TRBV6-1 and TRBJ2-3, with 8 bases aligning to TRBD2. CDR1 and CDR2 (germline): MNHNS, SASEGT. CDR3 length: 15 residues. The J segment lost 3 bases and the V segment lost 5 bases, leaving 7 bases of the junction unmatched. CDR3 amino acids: CASSFSGTGTDTQYF. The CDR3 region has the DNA TGTGCCAGCAGTTTTAGCGGGACCGGGACAGATACGCAGTATTTT.

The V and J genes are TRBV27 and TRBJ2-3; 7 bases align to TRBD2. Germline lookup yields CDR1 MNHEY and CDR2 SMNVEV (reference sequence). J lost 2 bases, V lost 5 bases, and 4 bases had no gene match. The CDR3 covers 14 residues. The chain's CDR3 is CASSRDYTTDTQYF. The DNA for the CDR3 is TGTGCCAGCAGTCGGGACTACACCACAGATACGCAGTATTTT.

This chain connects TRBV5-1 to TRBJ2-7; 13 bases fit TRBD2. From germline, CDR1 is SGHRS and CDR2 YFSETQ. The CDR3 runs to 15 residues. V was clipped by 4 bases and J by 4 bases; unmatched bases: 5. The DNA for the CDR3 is TGCGCCAGCAGCGAGGGGACTAGCGGGAAGTACGAGCAGTACTTC. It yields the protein CASSEGTSGKYEQYF.

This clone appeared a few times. This CDR3 is CASDSGSHTDTQYF. As DNA, the CDR3 is TGTGCCAGCGATAGCGGGAGCCACACAGATACGCAGTATTTT. The chain recombines TRBV19 with TRBJ2-3, with 9 positions matching TRBD2. V was pared by 9 bases and J by 2 bases, with 6 bases of the junction left unmatched. The CDR3 sequence is 14 residues long. Looked up from germline, CDR1 is LNHDA and CDR2 is SQIVND (reference sequence).

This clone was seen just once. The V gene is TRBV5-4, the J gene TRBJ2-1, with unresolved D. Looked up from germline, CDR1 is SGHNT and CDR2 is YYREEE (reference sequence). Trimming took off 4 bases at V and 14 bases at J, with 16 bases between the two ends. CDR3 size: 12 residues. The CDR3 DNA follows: TGTGCCAGCAGCCCCCGTTGGGGTCAGGAGTTCTTC. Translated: CASSPRWGQEFF.

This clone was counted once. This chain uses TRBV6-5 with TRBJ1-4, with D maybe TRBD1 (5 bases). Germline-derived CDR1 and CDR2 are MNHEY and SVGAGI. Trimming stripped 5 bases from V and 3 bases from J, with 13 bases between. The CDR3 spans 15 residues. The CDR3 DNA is TGTGCCAGCAGTGCGGCACGGGGCCCTAATGAAAAACTGTTTTTT. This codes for CASSAARGPNEKLFF.

The CDR3 region has the DNA TGTGCCTGGAGAAGGAGGTCTTTCTCCTACGAGCAGTACTTC. Its translation is CAWRRRSFSYEQYF. This sequence joins TRBV30 and TRBJ2-7, with D possibly being TRBD2 (5 bases). The germline V gene encodes CDR1 GTSNPN and CDR2 SVGIG (reference sequence). V was clipped by 3 bases and J by 0 bases, with 12 bases between them. This CDR3 region has 14 residues.

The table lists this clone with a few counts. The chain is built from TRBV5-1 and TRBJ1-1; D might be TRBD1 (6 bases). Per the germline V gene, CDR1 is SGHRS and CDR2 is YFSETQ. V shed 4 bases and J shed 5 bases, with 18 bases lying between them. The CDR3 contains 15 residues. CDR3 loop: CASSRAGTGRTEAFF. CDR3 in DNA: TGCGCCAGCAGCCGCGCCGGTACAGGGCGGACTGAAGCTTTCTTT.